This T cell receptor (beta chain) was captured by sequencing in a study of cytomegalovirus exposure and HLA in healthy donors. CDR1 and CDR2 (germline): SGHTA, FQGTGA. Trimming stripped 10 bases from V and 1 base from J, with 13 bases between. The CDR3 totals 14 residues. Amplification used 60 Vbeta primers and 13 Jbeta primers. Clones were read by immunoSEQ multiplex PCR, and TCRdb kept only the in-frame ones, dropping some. Of about 150,000 clones listed, 75% to 90% are singletons. This rearrangement joins TRBV7-3 to TRBJ2-2, with D possibly TRBD1 on 5 matching bases. Sequencing was carried out using PBMCs. This clonotype originated in a male donor in good health and CMV-seropositive. CDR3 protein: CATKGQGNTGELFF. CDR3 DNA sequence: TGTGCCACCAAGGGGCAGGGGAACACCGGGGAGCTGTTTTTT.